The clone carrying this TCR beta chain occurred a few times. What it binds is not known. The CDR3 covers 18 residues. Germline V gene sequence: CDR1 SGHVT, CDR2 SQSDAQ. The V gene lost 4 bases and the J gene lost 4 bases, with 23 bases spanning the gap. This sample is part of a study of T cells in Graves' hyperthyroidism and ophthalmopathy. Study as a whole: Peripheral blood was drawn at first diagnosis, prior to all treatment. General study findings and limits: Ophthalmopathy, as predicted by the model, came a median 6.5 months after the prediction. Within blood appeared most thyroid clonotypes that had expanded above 0.001.

Exclusion of a patient resulted from uncontrolled infection, other autoimmune disease, pregnancy or lactation. Amplification yielded TCR beta CDR3 regions, with RNA transcripts as the source. RT-PCR in the first round (using the HTBI primer set) targeted the TCR CDR3. MiXCR, run by TCRdb on the multiplex PCR reads, gives a single entry per CDR3 protein. The sample carries 370,000 or so distinct CDR3 sequences, around an eighth recorded once. The sample taken for sequencing was blood. This sequence originates from a man aged 25-40 years with Graves' hyperthyroidism that later progressed to Graves' ophthalmopathy. J is TRBJ1-3 and V is TRBV7-4; D may be TRBD1 (6 bases). The CDR3 DNA is TGTGCCAGCAGCTACCTCCGGGACACAGATTGGGGGGGAAACACCATATATTTT. Translated, it gives CASSYLRDTDWGGNTIYF.